Sequencing of this T cell receptor (beta chain) was carried out in a study of shared clonotypes between healthy human individuals. Regarding the study as a whole: The study sampled only blood, and tissue repertoires likely differ.

Sequencing was performed with immunoSEQ multiplex PCR; in TCRdb, only in-frame clones are kept and a portion is missing. This table has 2 million to 2.5 million clones, over 85% appearing once. This clone was recorded once. Its antigen is unidentified. Sequences were obtained from naive CD4+ T cells sorted from blood. Subset given: CD45RA+ positively selected. This TCR was recovered from a man aged 18-30 years in good health.

Here the CDR3 reads CASSPGGAGTDTQYF. CDR3 nucleotides: TGTGCCAGCAGCCCCGGGGGCGCAGGCACAGATACGCAGTATTTT. This sequence joins TRBV7-2 and TRBJ2-3, with D perhaps being TRBD1 or TRBD2 (6 bases each). Deletions cut 5 bases from V and 1 base from J, with 13 bases between. The germline CDR1 and CDR2 sequences are SGHTA and FQGNSA. The CDR3 is 15 amino acids.